These T cell receptor beta chains were read from a single sample in a study of OX40 agonist ivuxolimab in advanced cancers. Profiling relied on immunoSEQ multiplex PCR, and the TCRdb table lists in-frame clones only, not all of them. The table has tens of thousands of clones, roughly nine tenths seen once. Sequencing used CD4+ or CD8+ T cells sorted from blood, obtained in a trial of the OX40 agonist ivuxolimab. Receptors originate from an adult with an advanced solid tumor such as melanoma, head and neck, liver or kidney cancer. Both conserved end residues are part of each CDR3.

len	v_gene	CDR3aa
14	TRBV5-1	CASSLRTGPYEQYF
14	TRBV7-9	CASSDGKYQETQYF
17	TRBV4-1	CASSQGLLGWNTGELFF
15	TRBV7-2	CASSLDSRGFYGYTF
14	TRBV21-1	CASKRQGGNQPQHF
16	TRBV10-2	CASTVSSGGFQETQYF
16	TRBV30	CAWSNPQGRGGQPQHF
16	TRBV2	CASSPGTVATGNTIYF
11	TRBV6-6	CASTDEETQYF
11	TRBV5-4	CASSAGVEQFF
13	TRBV7-2	CASSSTTGFGYTF
15	TRBV19	CASRLRGPSYNEQFF
11	TRBV5-8	CASSSEWEQYF
14	TRBV18	CASSPGQGRTPLHF
18	TRBV2	CASSRTRLDPGSTDTQYF
11	TRBV6-5	CATVAKNIQYF
14	TRBV30	CAWISGASGNTIYF
15	TRBV7-2	CASSPSGGAGDTQYF
16	TRBV19	CASSIASTGGGTEAFF
17	TRBV5-6	CASSLGQGPLVTGELFF
13	TRBV7-9	CASSPPGVTEAFF
13	TRBV10-1	CASSARLNTEAFF
16	TRBV11-2	CASSLVPGGDTGELFF
13	TRBV6-5	CASRTVNTGELFF
12	TRBV28	CASSLLAGEQYF
14	TRBV5-1	CASSITGGGNTIYF
14	TRBV28	CASSSVGYTDTQYF
16	TRBV19	CASSIATGVRQETQYF
13	TRBV10-3	CAISPDRVNEQFF
12	TRBV5-4	CASSLDKYGYTF
15	TRBV6-1	CASSVLAGSTDTQYF
10	TRBV20-1	CSAGQSGYTF
18	TRBV13	CASSFLPTSGLSYNEQFF
13	TRBV5-1	CASSRITGYEQYF
15	TRBV5-1	CASSFQQGANYGYTF
13	TRBV21-1	CASGRGVTDTQYF
16	TRBV6-6	CASSYGTGTGGYEQYF
15	TRBV6-5	CASSYAPAGSTEAFF
15	TRBV30	CAWRLSSSYNSPLHF
16	TRBV5-1	CASSLALRDRKETQYF
16	TRBV28	CASGHRTGVSGNTIYF
15	TRBV6-1	CASRQGGRLGNTIYF